The 11 T cell receptor beta chains presented below share a single source sample, sequenced in a study of monozygotic twins with inflammatory bowel disease. TCRdb re-called the 5' RACE reads and shows each CDR3 protein once, DNA omitted. This listing includes tens of thousands of distinct CDR3 sequences. Sequenced sample: blood. The receptor source for this set is a human donor with ulcerative colitis or Crohn's disease, or a healthy co-twin of an affected twin (not recorded which).

The chain links TRBV5-1 to TRBJ2-5; TCRdb picks TRBD1, but there is no DNA to check that call. The V gene's germline CDR1 is SGHRS and CDR2 YFSETQ. The CDR3 runs 14 residues. CDR3 in amino acids: CASSPFDSQETQYF.

The V call is TRBV20-1, the J call TRBJ1-5; TCRdb indicates TRBD1, and absent DNA this call remains unverified. The CDR3 contains 14 residues. Germline CDR1 is DFQATT and CDR2 is SNEGSKA (reference sequence). CDR3 in amino acids: CSARAQGSNQPQHF.

The chain carries TRBV12-3 or TRBV12-4 and TRBJ1-1; TCRdb reports TRBD1, a call that lacks DNA to check it against. The CDR3 totals 14 residues. The CDR3: CASSLSWGDTEAFF.

J is TRBJ1-5 and V is TRBV5-1. This CDR3 is built from 13 residues. From germline, CDR1 is SGHRS and CDR2 YFSETQ. CDR3 amino acids: CASSLRGDQPQHF.

The CDR3 protein is CASSELGEAEKLFF. This rearrangement joins TRBV25-1 to TRBJ1-4. Germline V lookup: CDR1 MGHDK, CDR2 SYGVNS. CDR3 length: 14 amino acids.

The CDR3 region is CASSLLLSQETQYF. The chain uses TRBV5-1 and TRBJ2-5. The CDR3 has 14 residues. Germline assignment: CDR1 SGHRS and CDR2 YFSETQ.

This sequence joins TRBV5-1 and TRBJ2-2; the D gene TCRdb calls, TRBD1, cannot be checked with no DNA. The CDR3 covers 14 residues. The germline gives CDR1 SGHRS, CDR2 YFSETQ. The CDR3 spells CASSVPGGTGELFF.

The chain couples TRBV5-1 to TRBJ2-2. There are 18 residues in the CDR3. CDR1 and CDR2 from the germline V gene are SGHRS and YFSETQ. The CDR3 spells CASSLAQQAVLDTGELFF.

CDR3: CASARGRNEQFF. The chain uses TRBV21-1 and TRBJ2-1; the TCRdb D gene call, TRBD1, has no DNA to confirm it. TRBV21-1 is given as a pseudogene. The CDR3 extends over 12 amino acids.

The chain carries TRBV5-6 and TRBJ2-3; with no DNA, the TCRdb D assignment of TRBD1 cannot be verified. The CDR3 covers 11 residues. CDR1 and CDR2 (germline): SGHDT, YYEEEE. The CDR3 is CASSLRGNGYF. Supplemented by reference TRBV5-6 and TRBJ2-3, the full variable domain reads DAGVTQSPTHLIKTRGQQVTLRCSPKSGHDTVSWYQQALGQGPQFIFQYYEEEERQRGNFPDRFSGHQFPNYSSELNVNALLLGDSALYLCASSLRGNGYFGPGTRLTVL.

The chain couples TRBV20-1 to TRBJ2-5; checking the TCRdb D call of TRBD2 is not possible without DNA. Germline V lookup: CDR1 DFQATT, CDR2 SNEGSKA (reference sequence). The CDR3 consists of 16 residues. The CDR3 sequence: CSAPPNTGSGQETQYF.